This T cell receptor beta chain was profiled in a study of spatial heterogeneity in lung cancer (dated by TCRdb to the late 2010s). Study-wide context: More beta-chain than alpha-chain transcripts were consistently detected, likely reflecting higher beta-chain transcript abundance. In the raw uncorrected reads, each unique combination of TCR and UMI appeared more than ten times on average. The study quantitatively compared TCR alpha and beta repertoires across multiple tumor regions, matched nontumor lung and blood in non-small cell lung cancer. Nonsynonymous mutation counts, determined by whole-exome sequencing of tumor tissue, were related to TCR repertoire features. At surgery, both alpha and beta chains were TCR-sequenced in approximately 210 tumor regions, approximately 64 matched nontumor lung samples and 56 PBMC samples.

Via the germline V gene, CDR1 is SNHLY and CDR2 FYNNEI. The cysteine opens and the phenylalanine closes a CDR3 of 13 amino acids. The DNA shown is the 39-base CDR3, in frame from base 1. The meaning of the sample's time point label: sample taken at primary tumor resection. The donors were more than 65 patients from the lung TRACERx cohort who had early-stage, untreated non-small cell lung cancer. Without any cell sorting, TCR sequencing was performed on whole RNA extracted either from tumor and nontumor lung tissue or from cryopreserved PBMC samples. Only patients with enough RNA available from two or more tumor regions were chosen for TCR sequencing. Before being selected, tumor and adjacent nontumor lung specimens were reviewed by a lung pathologist. Broader findings and caveats from the paper: Additional single-cell paired TCR alpha and beta sequencing was considered necessary to confirm, at a functional level, the hypothesis that regional TCRs recognize regional mutations.

Library prep was done by 5' RACE. These reads were obtained on a NextSeq 500. To allow correction of PCR and sequencing errors, the TCR library protocol tagged every TCR cDNA molecule with a unique molecular identifier. The paper's data handling went like this. TCR identification, UMI-based error correction and CDR3 extraction were all carried out with Decombinator tools. TCRs above a frequency of 2 per 1,000, corresponding to the top 1% of the tumor frequency distribution, were defined as expanded. Rényi diversity was computed with the R vegan package after subsampling each repertoire 100 times to 5,000 TCRs. To build CDR3 similarity networks, amino acid triplet string-kernel similarity was used, and CDR3s were connected when their pairwise similarity was above 0.82. TCRdb passed the public sequencing reads through fastp at Q25 and MiXCR, retaining productive beta sequences. A single entry per CDR3 protein holds the most common genes and DNA from its merged rows. The V and J calls were not made by the authors but by TCRdb's processing. The sample contains fewer than 5,500 distinct CDR3 sequences, just under 3% of them found a single time. Of the sample, 24% is held by the ten largest clones.

This clonotype was detected ten times or more. The antigen it recognizes is unknown. An end of the junction differs from the germline gene, which may be a read error. The rearrangement joined TRBV2 to TRBJ2-3; TRBD2 aligns with 10 central bases. This clonotype originated in a male donor with early-stage non-small cell lung cancer. This specimen was normal lung tissue next to the tumor, taken at surgery. CDR3 region: CASSENRGTSEDF. The base sequence is TGTGCCAGCAGTGAAAACCGCGGGACTAGCGAGGATTTT.